This TCR beta chain was retrieved from a study of identical twins. The germline CDR1 and CDR2 sequences are SQVTM and ANQGSEA. V shed 7 bases, J shed 5 bases, and the junction held 12 bases outside the gene matches. The CDR3 has 15 residues. In its sample, this clonotype was seen many times. No antigen is known for it. Study-wide results and limits: Beta out-of-frame sequences showed weaker excess sharing between twins. Cord blood beta clonotypes that were abundant carried fewer insertions, and memory repertoires showed no such trend. Cross-sectional statistical analysis, not tracking of the same donors, underpinned the conclusions.

Via MiXCR, TCRdb re-called the 5' RACE reads, giving one row per CDR3 protein. This table has 350,000 to 400,000 distinct CDR3 sequences, around 9.7% appearing once. Sequenced material: naive T cells sorted from blood. V is TRBV29-1 and J is TRBJ1-2, with TRBD1 matching over 11 bases. The sequence was obtained from a woman aged 50 to 60 in good health. CDR3 in amino acids: CSADRTGGSGYGYTF. CDR3 nucleotide sequence: TGCAGCGCTGATCGGACAGGGGGCTCCGGGTATGGCTACACCTTC.